This T cell receptor (beta chain) was captured by sequencing in a study of control samples from healthy donors and cancer patients. CDR1 and CDR2 from the germline V gene are PRHDT and FYEKMQ (reference sequence). The V segment lost 5 bases and the J segment 0 bases; nucleotides outside the gene matches: 6. The CDR3 loop spans 16 amino acids. Here immunoSEQ multiplex PCR was the method, and the copy in TCRdb shows in-frame clones only, minus some. The sample lists tens of thousands of clones; around nine tenths were seen once. Sequenced: PBMCs. The clonotype comes from a woman aged 55-69 years with head and neck cancer. This rearrangement joins TRBV13 to TRBJ2-7; 11 bases map to TRBD2. The CDR3 reads CASSRGLAGNSYEQYF. CDR3 coding DNA: TGTGCCAGCAGCCGCGGACTAGCGGGTAACTCCTACGAGCAGTACTTC. Full variable domain (rest looked up from reference TRBV13 and TRBJ2-7): AAGVIQSPRHLIKEKRETATLKCYPIPRHDTVYWYQQGPGQDPQFLISFYEKMQSDKGSIPDRFSAQQFSDYHSELNMSSLELGDSALYFCASSRGLAGNSYEQYFGPGTRLTVT.